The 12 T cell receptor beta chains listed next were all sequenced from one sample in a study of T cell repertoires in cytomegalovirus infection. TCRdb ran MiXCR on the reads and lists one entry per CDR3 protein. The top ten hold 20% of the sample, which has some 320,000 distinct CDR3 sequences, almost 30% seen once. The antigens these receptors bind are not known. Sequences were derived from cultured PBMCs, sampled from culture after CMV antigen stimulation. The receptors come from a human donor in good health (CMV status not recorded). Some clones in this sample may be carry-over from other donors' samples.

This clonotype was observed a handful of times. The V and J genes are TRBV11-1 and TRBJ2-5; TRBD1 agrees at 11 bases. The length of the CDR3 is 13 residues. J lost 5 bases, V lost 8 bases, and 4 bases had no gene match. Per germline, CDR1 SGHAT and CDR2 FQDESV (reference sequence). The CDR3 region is CASGDRGEETQYF. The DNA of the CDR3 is TGTGCCAGCGGGGACAGGGGGGAGGAGACCCAGTACTTC.

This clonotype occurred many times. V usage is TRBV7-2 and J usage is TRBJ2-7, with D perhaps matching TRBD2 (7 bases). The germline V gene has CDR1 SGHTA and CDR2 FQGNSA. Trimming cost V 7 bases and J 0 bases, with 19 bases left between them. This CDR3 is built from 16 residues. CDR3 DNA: TGTGCCAGCAACGAGGGGGGGTCCCGAAGCTCCTACGAGCAGTACTTC. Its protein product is CASNEGGSRSSYEQYF.

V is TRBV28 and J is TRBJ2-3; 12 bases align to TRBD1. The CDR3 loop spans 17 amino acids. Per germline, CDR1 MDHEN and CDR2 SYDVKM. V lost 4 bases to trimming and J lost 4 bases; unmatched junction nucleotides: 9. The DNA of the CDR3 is TGTGCCAGCAGTTCTTTCCCGGGACAGGGGGCATCAGATACGCAGTATTTT. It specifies CASSSFPGQGASDTQYF.

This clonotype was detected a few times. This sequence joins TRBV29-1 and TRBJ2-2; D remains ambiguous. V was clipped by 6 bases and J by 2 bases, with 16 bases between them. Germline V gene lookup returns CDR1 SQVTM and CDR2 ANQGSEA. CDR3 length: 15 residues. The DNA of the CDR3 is TGCAGCGTGAGCCGGGCCCTCGGAAACACCGGGGAGCTGTTTTTT. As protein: CSVSRALGNTGELFF.

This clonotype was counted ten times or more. CDR3 region: CASSSGAGGANQPQHF. The CDR3 DNA is TGTGCCAGCAGTTCAGGGGCAGGGGGCGCGAATCAGCCCCAGCATTTT. The chain couples TRBV4-2 to TRBJ1-5, with TRBD1 matching 8 bases. The CDR3 is made up of 16 amino acids. Germline V gene data show CDR1 as LGHNA and CDR2 as YNFKEQ. V shed 6 bases, J shed 4 bases, and the junction held 11 bases outside the gene matches.

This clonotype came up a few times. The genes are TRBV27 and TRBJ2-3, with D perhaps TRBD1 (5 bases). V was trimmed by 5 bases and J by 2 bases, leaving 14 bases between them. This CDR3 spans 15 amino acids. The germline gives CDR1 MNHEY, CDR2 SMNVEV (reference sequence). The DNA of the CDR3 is TGTGCCAGCAGTACCCAACAGGATTACACAGATACGCAGTATTTT. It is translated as CASSTQQDYTDTQYF.

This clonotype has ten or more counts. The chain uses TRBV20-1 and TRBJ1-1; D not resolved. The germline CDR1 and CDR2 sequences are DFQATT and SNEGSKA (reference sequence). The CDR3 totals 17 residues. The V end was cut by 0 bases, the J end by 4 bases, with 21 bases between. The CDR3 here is CSARDFNAGSASTEAFF. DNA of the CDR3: TGCAGTGCTAGAGATTTCAACGCTGGGTCGGCGTCCACTGAAGCTTTCTTT.

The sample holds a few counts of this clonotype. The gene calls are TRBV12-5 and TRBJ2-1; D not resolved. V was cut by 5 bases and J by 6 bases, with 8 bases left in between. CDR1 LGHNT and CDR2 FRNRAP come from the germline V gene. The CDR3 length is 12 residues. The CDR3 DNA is TGTGCTAGTGGTAGGGCTGGCAATGAGCAGTTCTTC. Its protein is CASGRAGNEQFF.

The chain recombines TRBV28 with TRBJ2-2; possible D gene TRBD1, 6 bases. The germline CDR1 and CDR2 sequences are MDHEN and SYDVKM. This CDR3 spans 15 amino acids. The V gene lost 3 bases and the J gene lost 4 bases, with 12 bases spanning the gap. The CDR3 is CASSFMRGSTGELFF. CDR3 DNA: TGTGCCAGCAGTTTCATGAGGGGGTCCACCGGGGAGCTGTTTTTT.

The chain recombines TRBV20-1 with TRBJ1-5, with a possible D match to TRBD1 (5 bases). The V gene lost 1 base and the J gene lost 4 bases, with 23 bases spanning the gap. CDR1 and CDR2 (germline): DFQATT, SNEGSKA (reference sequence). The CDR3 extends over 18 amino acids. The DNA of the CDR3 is TGCAGTGCTAGAGCCCCGACCGGTTACATAAGGGGAAATCAGCCCCAGCATTTT. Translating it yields CSARAPTGYIRGNQPQHF.

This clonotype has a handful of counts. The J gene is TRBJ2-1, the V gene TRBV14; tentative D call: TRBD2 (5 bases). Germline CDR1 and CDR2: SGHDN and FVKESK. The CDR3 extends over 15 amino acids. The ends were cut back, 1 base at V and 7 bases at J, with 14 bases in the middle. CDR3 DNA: TGTGCCAGCAGCCAAGGAAGATACACGGGGAATGAGCAGTTCTTC. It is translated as CASSQGRYTGNEQFF. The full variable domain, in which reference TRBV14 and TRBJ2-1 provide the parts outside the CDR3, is EAGVTQFPSHSVIEKGQTVTLRCDPISGHDNLYWYRRVMGKEIKFLLHFVKESKQDESGMPNNRFLAERTGGTYSTLKVQPAELEDSGVYFCASSQGRYTGNEQFFGPGTRLTVL.

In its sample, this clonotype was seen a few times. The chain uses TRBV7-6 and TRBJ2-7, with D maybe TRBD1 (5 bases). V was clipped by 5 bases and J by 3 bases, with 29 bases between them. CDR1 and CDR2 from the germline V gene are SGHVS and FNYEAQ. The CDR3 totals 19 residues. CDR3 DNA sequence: TGTGCCAGCAGCCTACACAACTTGCCCTGGGGCTCGACAAGCTACGAGCAGTACTTC. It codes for CASSLHNLPWGSTSYEQYF.